The 5 T cell receptor beta chains reported below all come from one sample, sequenced in a study of CD8 T cells in ankylosing spondylitis. A single record per CDR3 protein comes from TCRdb applying MiXCR to the 5' RACE reads. The table has 250,000 to 350,000 distinct CDR3 sequences, around 20% seen once; the top ten hold 3.5%. Source material: blood, either unsorted or a sorted T cell fraction (not recorded which). The receptor set was obtained from a female donor with ankylosing spondylitis or in good health (not recorded which).

V gene TRBV28 combines with J gene TRBJ2-2; D ambiguous. Germline V gene data show CDR1 as MDHEN and CDR2 as SYDVKM. This CDR3 comprises 15 residues. Deletions cut 6 bases from V and 0 bases from J, with 11 bases between. The CDR3 DNA sequence: TGTGCCAGCAGAAGGGATCTCACGAACACCGGGGAGCTGTTTTTT. As protein: CASRRDLTNTGELFF.

This clonotype has only a few counts. The genes are TRBV20-1 and TRBJ2-1; 7 positions match TRBD2. The CDR3 totals 16 residues. Germline V gives CDR1 DFQATT, CDR2 SNEGSKA (reference sequence). Trimming took 1 base from V and 0 from J; bases not matched to a gene: 6. The DNA for the CDR3 is TGCAGTGCTAGAGCTGCGCGGGGGAGCTCCTACAATGAGCAGTTCTTC. Its translation is CSARAARGSSYNEQFF.

This clonotype was detected only a few times. The chain is built from TRBV19 and TRBJ2-2; 8 bases are a match to TRBD1. Per the germline V gene, CDR1 is LNHDA and CDR2 is SQIVND (reference sequence). This CDR3 has 16 amino acids. V lost 3 bases, J lost 5 bases, and 8 bases stayed unmatched. CDR3 DNA: TGTGCCAGTAGTATTGGTCGGGGACAGGAGACCGGGGAGCTGTTTTTT. Translation gives CASSIGRGQETGELFF.

Ten or more counts support this clonotype. J is TRBJ1-1 and V is TRBV20-1; TRBD1 might be the D (5 bases). The CDR3 covers 14 residues. Germline lookup yields CDR1 DFQATT and CDR2 SNEGSKA (reference sequence). V lost 5 bases and J 1 base, leaving 14 bases between the germline ends. For the CDR3, the DNA is TGCAGTGCTCGAGGCATGACAGCGAACACTGAAGCTTTCTTT. It codes for CSARGMTANTEAFF.

V usage is TRBV6-2 or TRBV6-3 and J usage is TRBJ2-5, with D perhaps being TRBD1 or TRBD2 (5 bases each). The length of the CDR3 is 15 residues. Trimming removed 2 bases from V and 3 bases from J, with 13 bases in between. The V gene's germline CDR1 is MNHEY and CDR2 SVGEGT. CDR3 in amino acids: CASSYDLGREETQYF. CDR3 sequence (DNA): TGTGCCAGCAGTTACGATCTGGGACGGGAAGAGACCCAGTACTTC.